One and the same sample provided the 25 T cell receptor beta chains below, sequenced in a study of T cell responses to AZD1222 COVID-19 vaccine. Using immunoSEQ multiplex PCR, the repertoire was profiled, and TCRdb retains in-frame clones only, with some absent. The sample includes over 100,000 clones, nearly 95% of them seen just once. The sample in question was peripheral blood, obtained on day 0 of AZD1222 vaccination. The receptors come from an adult in good health.

This clone was counted a single time. The chain carries TRBV2 and TRBJ1-2; D is ambiguous. Trimming removed 4 bases from V and 2 bases from J, with 8 bases in between. The CDR3 is 13 amino acids. Germline CDR1 reads SNHLY; CDR2 reads FYNNEI. The CDR3 region is CASSGGGNYGYTF. The CDR3 DNA sequence: TGTGCCAGCAGTGGAGGCGGAAACTATGGCTACACCTTC. Supplemented by reference TRBV2 and TRBJ1-2, the full variable domain reads EPEVTQTPSHQVTQMGQEVILRCVPISNHLYFYWYRQILGQKVEFLVSFYNNEISEKSEIFDDQFSVERPDGSNFTLKIRSTKLEDSAMYFCASSGGGNYGYTFGSGTRLTVV.

The chain uses TRBV11-3 and TRBJ1-1; maybe TRBD1 (5 bases). V was trimmed by 5 bases and J by 4 bases, leaving 14 bases between them. The CDR3 runs to 14 residues. Germline V gene lookup returns CDR1 SGHNT and CDR2 YENEEA. CDR3: CASSPRRGGTEAFF. In DNA form, the CDR3 reads TGTGCCAGCAGCCCACGAAGGGGCGGCACTGAAGCTTTCTTT.

This sequence joins TRBV7-2 and TRBJ2-7, with a possible D match to TRBD1 (6 bases). Germline CDR1 and CDR2: SGHTA and FQGNSA. V dropped 5 bases and J dropped 6 bases, with 17 bases sitting between them. The CDR3 has 14 amino acids. The DNA for the CDR3 is TGTGCCAGCAGCCTGTCGAGGGGGTTGGTCGAGCAGTACTTC. Protein product: CASSLSRGLVEQYF. The whole variable domain, filled in from reference TRBV7-2 and TRBJ2-7, reads GAGVSQSPSNKVTEKGKDVELRCDPISGHTALYWYRQSLGQGLEFLIYFQGNSAPDKSGLPSDRFSAERTGGSVSTLTIQRTQQEDSAVYLCASSLSRGLVEQYFGPGTRLTVT.

The rearrangement links TRBV2 to TRBJ1-4; D unclear. CDR3 length: 14 amino acids. The germline gives CDR1 SNHLY, CDR2 FYNNEI. V was pared by 7 bases and J by 8 bases, with 17 bases between. The CDR3 DNA reads as TGTGCCAGCATCATCGGTTTTTCGGGCGAAAAACTGTTTTTT. It specifies CASIIGFSGEKLFF.

This chain joins TRBV2 and TRBJ2-5, with D perhaps TRBD1 (5 bases). V lost 4 bases, J lost 0 bases, and 6 bases lay in between. The CDR3 length is 13 residues. CDR1 and CDR2 from the germline V gene are SNHLY and FYNNEI. CDR3 DNA sequence: TGTGCCAGCAGTGGGACAAACCAAGAGACCCAGTACTTC. This codes for CASSGTNQETQYF.

This sequence joins TRBV28 and TRBJ2-7, with D perhaps matching TRBD2 (5 bases). CDR3 length: 13 amino acids. Germline CDR1 is MDHEN and CDR2 is SYDVKM. V lost 5 bases to trimming and J lost 2 bases, with 10 bases between them. The CDR3 region is CASSVDGTYEQYF. DNA for the CDR3: TGTGCCAGCAGTGTAGACGGGACCTACGAGCAGTACTTC.

The rearrangement joins TRBV25-1 to TRBJ1-1, with 7 positions matching TRBD1. V lost 4 bases and J lost 2; bases outside the gene matches: 4. The CDR3 sequence is 14 residues long. Germline CDR1 MGHDK, CDR2 SYGVNS. CDR3 region: CASSGQGGNTEAFF. The CDR3 DNA reads TGTGCCAGCAGTGGTCAGGGGGGCAACACTGAAGCTTTCTTT.

This chain uses TRBV2 with TRBJ1-1; tentative D call: TRBD1 (5 bases). The V end was cut by 4 bases, the J end by 1 base, with 10 bases between. CDR3 length: 14 residues. In germline, CDR1 is SNHLY, CDR2 FYNNEI. The CDR3 loop is CASSGAGRNTEAFF. In DNA form, the CDR3 reads TGTGCCAGCAGTGGAGCAGGGAGGAACACTGAAGCTTTCTTT.

This chain links TRBV5-6 with TRBJ2-5; 8 bases line up with TRBD2. In germline, CDR1 is SGHDT, CDR2 YYEEEE. The CDR3 runs to 16 residues. V gave up 3 bases and J gave up 3 bases; unmatched junction bases: 10. CDR3 nucleotides: TGTGCCAGCAGCTCACTAGGCAGGCGGGGGGAAGAGACCCAGTACTTC. This translates into CASSSLGRRGEETQYF.

The rearrangement joins TRBV27 to TRBJ2-7; TRBD2 aligns across 8 bases. Germline V gives CDR1 MNHEY, CDR2 SMNVEV (reference sequence). Trimming took 9 bases from V and 0 from J; bases not matched to a gene: 4. This CDR3 has 13 residues. CDR3 sequence: CASRAGASYEQYF. Written as DNA, the CDR3 is TGTGCCAGTAGAGCGGGAGCCTCCTACGAGCAGTACTTC.

V and J are TRBV19 and TRBJ2-5; D uncertain. The V end lost 7 bases, the J end lost 2 bases, and 14 bases lay between the germline ends. Per the germline V gene, CDR1 is LNHDA and CDR2 is SQIVND (reference sequence). The CDR3 has 14 amino acids. The CDR3 nucleotides are TGTGCCAGTAAGGCTTCCCACTTTCAAGAGACCCAGTACTTC. Translation: CASKASHFQETQYF.

The CDR3 region is CASRRQGNTEAFF. The CDR3 nucleotides are TGTGCCAGCAGGCGACAGGGAAACACTGAAGCTTTCTTT. V gene TRBV28 combines with J gene TRBJ1-1; TRBD1 aligns across 7 bases. This CDR3 comprises 13 residues. Looked up from germline, CDR1 is MDHEN and CDR2 is SYDVKM. The trim removed 6 bases at V and 2 bases at J, leaving 3 bases unmatched.

About this clone: One end of the junction fails to match germline, which may point to a read error. V and J are TRBV6-1 and TRBJ1-2, with D possibly TRBD1 on 6 matching bases. The length of the CDR3 is 16 residues. The germline gives CDR1 MNHNS, CDR2 SASEGT. CDR3 sequence reads: CASREVNREIASGYTF. CDR3 DNA: TGTGCCAGCAGAGAAGTAAACAGGGAAATCGCGAGTGGCTACACCTTC.

V and J are TRBV10-2 and TRBJ2-2, with 9 bases identical to TRBD2. The CDR3 sequence is 15 residues long. The trim removed 4 bases at V and 7 bases at J, leaving 7 bases unmatched. Germline V gives CDR1 WSHSY, CDR2 SAAADI. The chain's CDR3 is CASSAASGIIGELFF. DNA of the CDR3: TGCGCCAGCAGTGCGGCTAGCGGGATTATCGGGGAGCTGTTTTTT.

This chain joins TRBV6-5 and TRBJ1-4; D uncertain. CDR1 MNHEY and CDR2 SVGAGI come from the germline V gene. V lost 7 bases to trimming and J lost 10 bases, with 22 bases between them. The CDR3 runs 15 residues. Written as DNA, the CDR3 is TGTGCCAGCACTCAACCCTGGGGATCCCCTGGAAAACTGTTTTTT. Translation: CASTQPWGSPGKLFF.

The chain carries TRBV13 and TRBJ1-1, with D unresolved. The V gene's germline CDR1 is PRHDT and CDR2 FYEKMQ (reference sequence). V was shortened by 5 bases and J by 5 bases, with 9 bases between the two germline ends. The CDR3 loop spans 12 amino acids. DNA of the CDR3: TGTGCCAGCAGCCACACCCAGACTGAAGCTTTCTTT. This codes for CASSHTQTEAFF.

This clone was seen a single time. The chain employs TRBV15 and TRBJ2-7, with D perhaps matching TRBD2 (5 bases). V lost 0 bases and J lost 0, with 9 bases in between. Germline lookup yields CDR1 LNHNV and CDR2 YYDKDF (reference sequence). This CDR3 is built from 15 residues. The CDR3 is CATSREPGSSYEQYF. The CDR3 nucleotides are TGTGCCACCAGCAGAGAACCGGGGAGCTCCTACGAGCAGTACTTC.

This clone was picked up a small number of times. This CDR3 is also generated by other DNA sequences in the sample. The chain combines TRBV28 with TRBJ2-7; 11 nucleotides align to TRBD2. CDR1 and CDR2 (germline): MDHEN, SYDVKM. CDR3 length: 14 amino acids. With 3 bases clipped from V and 4 bases from J, the junction kept 2 bases outside the gene matches. CDR3: CASSLGTSGYEQYF. The CDR3 DNA follows: TGTGCCAGCAGTTTGGGGACTAGCGGTTACGAGCAGTACTTC.

The DNA for the CDR3 is TGTGCCAGTAGTATAGGGTCCGGGACGGGCTTTAATGAAAAACTGTTTTTT. It codes for CASSIGSGTGFNEKLFF. This sequence joins TRBV19 and TRBJ1-4; maybe TRBD1 (5 bases). V dropped 1 base and J dropped 4 bases, with 16 bases sitting between them. The CDR3 consists of 17 residues. The germline gives CDR1 LNHDA, CDR2 SQIVND (reference sequence).

The chain is built from TRBV5-1 and TRBJ2-1; 8 bases are shared with TRBD2. Unmatched junction bases numbered 10, after V lost 4 bases and J lost 7 bases. CDR3 length equals 15 residues. The germline V gene encodes CDR1 SGHRS and CDR2 YFSETQ. The CDR3 region is CASSIVAGSRNEQFF. The CDR3 nucleotides read TGCGCCAGCAGCATTGTAGCGGGATCTCGGAATGAGCAGTTCTTC.

The chain links TRBV10-3 to TRBJ2-7; D gene unclear. The CDR3 loop spans 11 amino acids. Germline V gene data show CDR1 as ENHRY and CDR2 as SYGVKD. V lost 1 base to trimming and J lost 5 bases, with 3 bases between them. The CDR3 DNA follows: TGTGCCATCAGTGAGTATCACGAGCAGTACTTC. Its protein is CAISEYHEQYF.

The CDR3 loop is CASSATTGLSNQPQHF. The CDR3 DNA reads as TGTGCCAGTAGTGCCACGACAGGTTTAAGCAATCAGCCCCAGCATTTT. The chain combines TRBV19 with TRBJ1-5; D is perhaps TRBD1 (6 bases). CDR1 is LNHDA and CDR2 is SQIVND in the germline V gene (reference sequence). Trimming removed 5 bases at V and 1 base at J, with 15 bases between. This CDR3 spans 16 amino acids.

This clone has a single count. The chain links TRBV7-6 to TRBJ1-2; D is possibly TRBD1 (6 bases). V lost 5 bases to trimming and J lost 7 bases, with 17 bases between them. The CDR3 is 14 amino acids. From germline, CDR1 is SGHVS and CDR2 FNYEAQ. CDR3 DNA sequence: TGTGCCAGCAGCCCGACCCCAGGGGTTACTGGCTACACCTTC. This codes for CASSPTPGVTGYTF.

The CDR3 spells CASSQDWGTSANEQFF. The CDR3 DNA reads as TGCGCCAGCAGCCAAGATTGGGGGACTTCGGCCAATGAGCAGTTCTTC. V usage is TRBV4-3 and J usage is TRBJ2-1; perhaps TRBD2 as D (6 bases). Germline V gives CDR1 LGHNA, CDR2 YSLEER. The CDR3 runs to 16 residues. The V and J ends lost 0 bases and 6 bases respectively, with 15 bases between them.

The rearrangement joins TRBV14 to TRBJ1-1, with 8 positions matching TRBD1. The length of the CDR3 is 16 residues. V lost 3 bases to trimming and J lost 5 bases; unmatched junction nucleotides: 11. Germline V CDR1 and CDR2: SGHDN, FVKESK. The DNA for the CDR3 is TGTGCCAGCAGCCAGACACTCAGGGGGCAGAGGACTGAAGCTTTCTTT. Residues: CASSQTLRGQRTEAFF. The full variable domain, completed using reference TRBV14 and TRBJ1-1, is EAGVTQFPSHSVIEKGQTVTLRCDPISGHDNLYWYRRVMGKEIKFLLHFVKESKQDESGMPNNRFLAERTGGTYSTLKVQPAELEDSGVYFCASSQTLRGQRTEAFFGQGTRLTVV.